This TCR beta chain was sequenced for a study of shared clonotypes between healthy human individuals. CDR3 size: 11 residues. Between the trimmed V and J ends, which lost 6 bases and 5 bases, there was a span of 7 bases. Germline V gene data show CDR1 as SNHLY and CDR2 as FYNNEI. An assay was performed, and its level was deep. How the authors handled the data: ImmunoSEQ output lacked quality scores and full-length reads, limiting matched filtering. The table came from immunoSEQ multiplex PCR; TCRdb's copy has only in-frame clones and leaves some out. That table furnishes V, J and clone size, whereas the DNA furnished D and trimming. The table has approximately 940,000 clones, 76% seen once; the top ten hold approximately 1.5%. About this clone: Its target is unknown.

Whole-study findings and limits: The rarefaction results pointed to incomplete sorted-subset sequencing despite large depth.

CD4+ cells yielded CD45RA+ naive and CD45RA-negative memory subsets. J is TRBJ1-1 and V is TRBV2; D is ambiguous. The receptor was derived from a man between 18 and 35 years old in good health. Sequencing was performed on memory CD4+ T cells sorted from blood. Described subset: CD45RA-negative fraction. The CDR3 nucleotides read TGTGCCAGCAGGGGAGGGACTGAAGCTTTCTTT. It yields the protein CASRGGTEAFF.